This T cell receptor beta chain comes out of a study of vaccination and CD4 T cells after COVID-19. The sample's time point: late sampling 161 to 241 days after vaccination in a few convalescent patients. Documented treatment: approximately 9-day PBMC culture with coronavirus spike peptide pools or control peptides (ViraFEST assay). Cultured CD4+ T-cell DNA underwent Oncomine TCR Beta short-read sequencing. TCRdb independently ran MiXCR on the PCR reads; one entry per CDR3 protein. The sample consists of about 25,000 distinct CDR3 sequences, less than 40% of them appearing once. A word on this clonotype: Its antigen remains unidentified.

The V gene lost 4 bases and the J gene lost 3 bases, with 8 bases spanning the gap. CDR3 length: 13 residues. The germline CDR1 and CDR2 sequences are SNHLY and FYNNEI. This TCR was recovered from a human donor who had recovered from COVID-19. The V and J genes are TRBV2 and TRBJ2-3; D gene unclear. The sample in question was CD4+ T cells from blood, cultured in vitro, obtained about 7 months after SARS-CoV-2 vaccination. The CDR3 sequence is CASSVRLTDTQYF. As DNA, the CDR3 is TGTGCCAGCAGTGTTAGGCTGACAGATACGCAGTATTTT.